This T cell receptor beta chain was identified during a study of T-cell reconstitution after alpha-beta-depleted transplantation in children. General study results and limits: The origin of alpha-beta T cells about two months after transplant was reportedly several hundred expanded graft clones. Newly produced T cells mostly accounted for T-cell counts and diversity one year post-transplant.

Unique molecular identifiers were used in preparing the TCRbeta library. MiXCR was run by TCRdb on the PCR reads, yielding one entry per CDR3 protein. The data hold tens of thousands of distinct CDR3 sequences, with 6.3% observed a single time. This CDR3 is built from 16 residues. With V trimmed by 0 bases and J by 5 bases, 8 bases remained unmatched. The V gene's germline CDR1 is LGHDT and CDR2 YNNKEL (reference sequence). In its sample, this clonotype was seen many times. Its antigen is currently unknown. The rearrangement links TRBV3-1 to TRBJ1-2, with 8 bases that match TRBD1. The sample was PBMCs, mostly from graft donor cells, taken 180 days after TCRalphabeta/CD19-depleted stem cell transplant. The origin of this receptor is a male patient under 18 who had a stem cell transplant for acute myeloid leukemia, so the T cells may come from the graft donor. In DNA form, the CDR3 reads TGTGCCAGCAGCCAAGAAGTGGGCAGGGGGCTGTATGGCTACACCTTC. Amino acids: CASSQEVGRGLYGYTF.